The source of this T cell receptor beta chain is a study of cytomegalovirus exposure and HLA in healthy donors (dated by TCRdb to between 2016 and 2019). As for the study more broadly: An earlier analysis of approximately 640 of the donors reported approximately 290 Gb of sequence data and roughly 100 million unique TCR beta sequences from about 179 million T cells. The study was designed to test whether signatures of past pathogen exposure could be identified by cataloging public T cell receptors. Along with the roughly 610-subject first cohort, a separate validation cohort of roughly 110 different subjects was used. Typing coverage varied by locus: about 620-630 donors for A, B, C, DRB1 and DQB1; approximately 560 for DQA1; more than 600 for DPA1; approximately 490 for DPB1. In the later analysis, no new phenotypic data were used to find candidate immune exposures; instead, reliance was placed on TCR beta sequences and their occurrence across donors. A later analysis re-analyzed previously published TCR beta repertoires from approximately 670 donors and added high-resolution HLA genotyping to study TCR occurrence patterns. Because of strong linkage in the cohort, five DR-DQ haplotypes were treated as single units for association and clustering. Alongside the repertoire data, information on donor age, sex, ethnicity and CMV serostatus was compiled. The T cell repertoires of under 700 subjects were profiled by immunosequencing and related to cytomegalovirus serostatus. Approximately 330 gigabases of sequencing data and roughly 81 million unique TCR sequences made up an early release that covered around 640 HLA-typed donors. Genome-wide SNP genotypes for about three fifths of the roughly 700 donors were used in a later genetic analysis, which treated that subset as a discovery cohort. HLA typing covered class I and class II loci at four-digit resolution. Among some 410 genotyped donors of the cohort, an average of approximately 200,000 unique TCR beta nucleotide sequences was sequenced per donor, of which about 19% were non-productive. High-throughput TCR immunosequencing, statistical association of individual TCRs with disease status, and machine learning were combined to predict cytomegalovirus infection status. Every repertoire in the discovery cohort had been generated on one and the same sequencing platform. An earlier analysis of about 620 of the donors applied high-throughput TCR beta sequencing to assess whether each TCR beta V gene segment acted as functional or pseudogenic. The genetic ancestry cluster associated with self-reported Caucasian donors included 81% of the roughly 400 genotyped donors.

The research as a whole found: Across donors, most TCR sequences were observed very rarely, whereas some public TCRs were present in many individuals. A later analysis reported that several top co-occurrence clusters appeared linked to parvovirus B19, influenza, CMV and Epstein-Barr virus. According to a later analysis, most CMV-associated TCR beta chains appeared to be HLA-restricted, and the HLA associations seemed to be driven largely by CMV exposure. The study listed 164 TCR beta chains as associated with cytomegalovirus. According to the authors, the approach could potentially be generalized to other disease states and immunological phenotypes. This cohort had only TCR beta chains sequenced, and the lack of alpha or paired-chain data limited which features could be detected. Because the 87-base-pair reads could not distinguish some IMGT-functional V segments, including TRBV6-2 and TRBV6-3, those segments were excluded. Because HLA typing was missing for some donors at each locus, association tests included only the typed subset. Linkage disequilibrium might explain the correlated functional status among segregating V segments, but an unknown experimental factor could not be ruled out. A group of highly shared sequence variants was considered likely to be a technical artifact of the sequencing pipeline. Cytomegalovirus status was reported to be diagnosed by the classifier with high specificity and sensitivity in both the original and validation cohorts. Compared with equally common non-associated chains, HLA-associated TCR beta chains in a later analysis were more clonally expanded and had lower generation probabilities. In vitro tests confirmed that a few of the cytomegalovirus-associated TCR beta chains recognize cytomegalovirus antigens. A further reported finding was that TCR beta sequences accurately predicted the HLA-A and HLA-B alleles for most subjects in the first cohort. Strong co-occurrence of HLA alleles, especially DR and DQ, made assigning TCR associations to individual alleles difficult. According to a later genetic analysis, donors in an Asian-associated ancestry cluster had fewer N-insertions in productive TCRs than the approximately 650-donor mean. In a later analysis, around 17,000 TCR beta sequences were associated with specific HLA alleles at a false discovery rate of 0.05. Presence/absence analyses assumed roughly uniform sequencing depth across donors, an assumption that may not hold. According to a later analysis, TCR association rates differed among HLA loci, with DRB1 alleles showing the most associated TCRs and HLA-C alleles showing the fewest. The earlier analysis of almost 600 of the donors excluded seventeen rarely observed V segments, including chromosome 9 orphons, because counts were too low. Immune exposure information for the cohort was limited to CMV serostatus. In an earlier analysis of some 500 of the donors, most TCR beta V segments were observed in productive rearrangements about 90% or about 30% of the time, broadly matching IMGT annotations. A later genetic analysis associated a missense DCLRE1C variant with V-gene and J-gene trimming of TCR beta chains, and an independent cohort replicated the association.

From the germline V gene, CDR1 is WSHSY and CDR2 is SAAADI. V lost 6 bases and J lost 8 bases; the stretch between them is 13 bases long. Counted from cysteine to phenylalanine, this CDR3 has 13 amino acids. Only the CDR3 part of the read is kept: 39 bases, read in frame from the first base. In total, approximately 610 healthy bone marrow donors made up the cohort. All cohort members were sampled while nominally healthy, although unrecorded immune exposures were likely present. The donor was CMV seropositive and belonged to the group of 250 to 300 seropositive cohort members. Every donor gave a peripheral blood sample, and the peripheral blood mononuclear cells from that sample were used for TCR beta sequencing. The Qiagen DNeasy Blood Extraction Kit was used to extract genomic DNA from the blood cell samples. The library was produced with the immunoSEQ multiplex PCR assay. The multiplex PCR relied on a mix of 60 forward primers for TCR Vbeta segments and 13 reverse primers for TCR Jbeta segments. The CDR3 region of rearranged TCR beta genes was amplified from genomic DNA by a multiplex PCR assay. Amplified TCR beta libraries were sequenced as 87-base-pair reads on the Illumina HiSeq System. The paper's data handling went like this. In a later analysis, some 80 million unique TCR beta chains were counted across the roughly 610 repertoires, and approximately 11 million of these chains were shared by at least two donors. Raw reads were error-corrected and collapsed into unique sequences by a nearest-neighbor algorithm in which closely related sequences were merged to remove PCR and sequencing errors. V, D and J gene segments were assigned by aligning CDR3 sequences to IMGT reference sequences. For a sequence to be retained, a match of at least six nucleotides to both a V gene segment and a J gene segment was required. Rearrangements were called productive when the CDR3 lacked stop codons and stayed in frame with V and J; all others were non-productive. CDR3 was defined according to IMGT convention as the region running from the second conserved V-encoded cysteine to the conserved J-encoded phenylalanine. Sequences without an unambiguous match to a single V gene segment were excluded from the earlier analysis of a few hundred of the donors. In an earlier analysis of some 590 of the donors, V segments were called functional above 56.7% productive rearrangements and were called segregating when the between-donor standard deviation exceeded 5%. A statistical classification framework was built for diagnosing cytomegalovirus status from the catalog of TCR beta chain sequences. A later analysis assigned V and J genes by comparing TCR nucleotide sequences with IMGT/GENE-DB human TR gene sequences. In a later analysis, CDR3 sequences and most-parsimonious VDJ recombination scenarios were assigned using the TCRdist pipeline. In a later analysis, each TCR beta chain was defined by its CDR3 amino acid sequence together with its V-gene family, and reads lacking a unique V-gene family were excluded. A later analysis removed roughly 590 highly shared, low-generation-probability nucleotide sequences to deal with suspected cross-contamination and a sequencing artifact. For each public chain, a later analysis derived a clonal expansion index from normalized ranks of inferred template counts within each repertoire. A later analysis computed generation probabilities with a VDJ recombination model fitted to out-of-frame rearrangements, and checked the results against IGoR. In a later analysis, hypergeometric tests were used to score TCR-TCR, TCR-HLA and TCR-CMV co-occurrence, with a repertoire-size bias correction applied to TCR pairs. False discovery rates were estimated in a later analysis by permuting HLA or CMV assignments 20 times. A later analysis grouped co-occurring TCRs with DBSCAN, adding TCRdist sequence similarity when clustering within HLA-allele-positive subsets. Repertoires with fewer than 30,000 or more than 120,000 public chains were left out of co-occurrence clustering, as were about 5 repertoires with anomalous nucleotide sharing. Imported from immuneACCESS, the table was reduced by TCRdb to in-frame sequences with V and J called. These copies leave out some clones; in studies compared against another copy, an unresolved V gene accounts for under half, and the cause of the remainder is not known. From that table come the V and J calls and clone size; the DNA was used to work out D and trimming. The sample table records around 170,000 clones; over 70% of these occur just once. 6.5% to 8.5% of the sample comes from the top ten.

A word on this clone: The clone's antigen remains unknown. No much larger clonotype is one base removed from it; base qualities were not supplied.

The sequence was collected from a woman between 35 and 50 years old in good health and CMV-seropositive. Recombination linked TRBV10-2 to TRBJ1-4; possibly the D gene is TRBD1, per 5 matching bases. The sequencing input was PBMCs. The encoded CDR3 is CASRDTAGEKLFF. The bases are TGCGCCAGCAGGGACACAGCAGGCGAAAAACTGTTTTTT.